Below, 14 T cell receptor beta chains from the same sample are listed, as sequenced in a study of T cell clusters in autoimmune cytopenias. TRB amplification used approximately 250 ng of peripheral blood genomic DNA. One tube held mixed TRB-A and TRB-B primer pools for touch-down PCR. No DNA is given; TCRdb re-called the multiplex PCR reads and lists each CDR3 protein once. The sample includes 8,800 or so distinct CDR3 sequences. Sequencing was done on a sample of peripheral blood. These receptors originate from a human donor with an autoimmune cytopenia or autoimmune hepatitis (not recorded which).

This clonotype ranks as medium-sized in terms of frequency. This chain links TRBV19 with TRBJ1-1. CDR1 and CDR2 (germline): LNHDA, SQIVND (reference sequence). CDR3 length equals 14 residues. This chain's CDR3 is CASSIARRNTEAFF.

This CDR3 reads CASSFLTGNYGYTF. V and J are TRBV27 and TRBJ1-2; with no DNA, the TCRdb D assignment of TRBD1 cannot be verified. The CDR3 consists of 14 residues. Germline V gene lookup returns CDR1 MNHEY and CDR2 SMNVEV (reference sequence).

In terms of frequency, this clonotype is medium-sized. The chain couples TRBV6-5 to TRBJ1-5. Germline V gene lookup returns CDR1 MNHEY and CDR2 SVGAGI. The CDR3 has 12 residues. The CDR3 spells CASSSSGQPQHF.

V usage is TRBV6-4 and J usage is TRBJ1-5. CDR1 and CDR2 (germline): MRHNA, SNTAGT. The CDR3 has 13 amino acids. The CDR3 here is CAIRENSNQPQHF.

CDR3: CASSSNRVSGYTF. V gene TRBV19 combines with J gene TRBJ1-2. The germline gives CDR1 LNHDA, CDR2 SQIVND (reference sequence). The length of the CDR3 is 13 residues.

The chain employs TRBV5-4 and TRBJ2-3; the D gene TCRdb calls, TRBD1, cannot be checked with no DNA. The CDR3 contains 17 residues. Looked up from germline, CDR1 is SGHNT and CDR2 is YYREEE (reference sequence). The CDR3 protein is CASSQEQGAFSTDTQYF.

Frequency places this clonotype as medium-sized. The V and J genes are TRBV29-1 and TRBJ1-1. The germline gives CDR1 SQVTM, CDR2 ANQGSEA. The CDR3 contains 14 residues. The CDR3 sequence: CSVVRSLGNTEAFF.

By frequency, this clonotype registers medium-sized (0.01 to 0.1%). This CDR3 is CASSPKRSTSNTGELFF. J is TRBJ2-2 and V is TRBV18. Germline loops: CDR1 KGHSH, CDR2 LQKENI. This CDR3 has 17 residues.

CDR3: CSASLLQGYTF. The rearrangement joins TRBV20-1 to TRBJ1-2; no DNA is available, so the TRBD1 call from TCRdb remains unchecked. The CDR3 length is 11 residues. Germline values: CDR1 DFQATT, CDR2 SNEGSKA (reference sequence).

V usage is TRBV5-1 and J usage is TRBJ2-1; the TCRdb D gene call, TRBD2, has no DNA to confirm it. This CDR3 is built from 19 residues. Germline lookup yields CDR1 SGHRS and CDR2 YFSETQ. CDR3 region: CASSLVPWWEERTYNEQFF.

By frequency, this clonotype registers medium-sized (0.01 to 0.1%). This sequence joins TRBV5-4 and TRBJ1-5; the TCRdb call, TRBD1, lacks DNA for checking. This CDR3 region has 14 residues. CDR1 is SGHNT and CDR2 is YYREEE in the germline V gene (reference sequence). CDR3 sequence: CASSPDRERQPQHF. Variable domain in full (rest from reference TRBV5-4 and TRBJ1-5): ETGVTQSPTHLIKTRGQQVTLRCSSQSGHNTVSWYQQALGQGPQFIFQYYREEENGRGNFPPRFSGLQFPNYSSELNVNALELDDSALYLCASSPDRERQPQHFGDGTRLSIL.

This clonotype counts as medium-sized by frequency. V usage is TRBV20-1 and J usage is TRBJ2-3. CDR1 is DFQATT and CDR2 is SNEGSKA in the germline V gene (reference sequence). The CDR3 has 12 residues. CDR3 amino acids: CSARKSADTQYF.

By frequency, this clonotype is medium-sized. V usage is TRBV6-1 and J usage is TRBJ2-2. CDR1 MNHNS and CDR2 SASEGT come from the germline V gene. This CDR3 is 14 amino acids long. The CDR3 here is CASSVVEETGELFF.

The chain combines TRBV19 with TRBJ2-1. This CDR3 region has 11 residues. Germline V CDR1 and CDR2: LNHDA, SQIVND (reference sequence). The CDR3 sequence: CASRWSNEQFF.